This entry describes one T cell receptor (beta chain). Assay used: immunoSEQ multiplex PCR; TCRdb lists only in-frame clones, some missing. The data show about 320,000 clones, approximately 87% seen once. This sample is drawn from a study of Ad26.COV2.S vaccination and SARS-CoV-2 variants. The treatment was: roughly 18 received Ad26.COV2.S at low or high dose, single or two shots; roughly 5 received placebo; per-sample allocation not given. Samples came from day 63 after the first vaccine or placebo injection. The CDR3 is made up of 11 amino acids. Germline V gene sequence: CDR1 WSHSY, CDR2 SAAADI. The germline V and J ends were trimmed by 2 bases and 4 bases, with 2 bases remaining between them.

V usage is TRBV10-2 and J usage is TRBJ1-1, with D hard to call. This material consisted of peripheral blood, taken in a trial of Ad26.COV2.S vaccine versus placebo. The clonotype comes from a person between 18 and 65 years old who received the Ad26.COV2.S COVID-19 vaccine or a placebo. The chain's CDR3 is CASSEVTEAFF. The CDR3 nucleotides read TGCGCCAGCAGTGAGGTCACTGAAGCTTTCTTT.